This T cell receptor (beta chain) was observed in a study of T cells in Graves' hyperthyroidism and ophthalmopathy. Study in general: The initial diagnosis was the point when peripheral blood was collected, ahead of any treatment.

The CDR3 regions of TCR beta were amplified from RNA transcripts. During a first-round RT-PCR of the TCR CDR3, the HTBI primer set was used. MiXCR was run by TCRdb on the multiplex PCR reads, yielding one entry per CDR3 protein. The table includes 400,000 to 500,000 distinct CDR3 sequences, roughly an eighth detected once. Hyperthyroidism of Graves' type that showed no ophthalmopathy progression within 18 months was stable. Uncontrolled infection, other autoimmune disease, pregnancy or lactation disqualified patients from enrolment. Fresh peripheral blood, approximately 10 ml, yielded the PBMCs. The CDR3 has 15 amino acids. J lost 3 bases, V lost 2 bases, and 2 bases had no gene match. CDR1 and CDR2 (germline): ENHRY, SYGVKD.

The chain carries TRBV10-3 and TRBJ1-2; 11 nucleotides align to TRBD1. This TCR was sampled from a woman under 30 with Graves' hyperthyroidism. Sequenced sample: blood. The CDR3 is CAISEPGQGDYGYTF. CDR3 nucleotides: TGTGCCATCAGTGAGCCGGGACAGGGGGACTATGGCTACACCTTC.